These T cell receptor beta chains were read from a single sample in a study of blood T cell repertoires in COVID-19. Profiled with immunoSEQ multiplex PCR; TCRdb holds only in-frame clones, not every one. The sample lists a few hundred thousand clones, roughly 90% occurring once. The sequenced sample consisted of peripheral blood. The receptors here all came from a woman in her fifties or sixties with acute or convalescent COVID-19. Each CDR3 is given with its conserved first and last residue. The order of the fields is CDR3 length, clone size, V gene, CDR3 protein. Clone size is not always given. Where it is, it says once, few, many or a class for expanded clones.

cdr3_length: 16; clone_size: -; v_call: TRBV28; cdr3_aa: CASSPTVSVNTGELFF
cdr3_length: 15; clone_size: -; v_call: TRBV4-3; cdr3_aa: CASSASGSLYNEQFF
cdr3_length: 13; clone_size: -; v_call: TRBV6-4; cdr3_aa: CASSVTENQPQHF
cdr3_length: 15; clone_size: -; v_call: TRBV28; cdr3_aa: CASRYEYGFGEKLFF
cdr3_length: 13; clone_size: -; v_call: TRBV18; cdr3_aa: CASSSDLEDTQYF
cdr3_length: 15; clone_size: -; v_call: TRBV9; cdr3_aa: CASSVTGDWNTEAFF
cdr3_length: 14; clone_size: -; v_call: TRBV18; cdr3_aa: CASSPQGMLALPHF
cdr3_length: 16; clone_size: -; v_call: TRBV4-2; cdr3_aa: CASSIGLAVSTDTQYF
cdr3_length: 15; clone_size: -; v_call: TRBV6-4; cdr3_aa: CASSVSPQGNTEAFF
cdr3_length: 17; clone_size: -; v_call: TRBV4-3; cdr3_aa: CASSQDRGGGRNEKLFF
cdr3_length: 14; clone_size: -; v_call: TRBV6-5; cdr3_aa: CASSSGQGIEKLFF
cdr3_length: 15; clone_size: -; v_call: TRBV29-1; cdr3_aa: CSVEGFRGGTGELFF
cdr3_length: 13; clone_size: -; v_call: TRBV27; cdr3_aa: CASSRWGGYEQYF
cdr3_length: 15; clone_size: -; v_call: TRBV28; cdr3_aa: CASSFPAGGSYEQYF
cdr3_length: 18; clone_size: -; v_call: TRBV6-2/TRBV6-3; cdr3_aa: CASSYAYGPGSGNEKLFF
cdr3_length: 15; clone_size: -; v_call: TRBV6-5; cdr3_aa: CASSYPVGQSYEQYF
cdr3_length: 14; clone_size: -; v_call: TRBV9; cdr3_aa: CASRPGVLNTEAFF
cdr3_length: 14; clone_size: once; v_call: TRBV24-1; cdr3_aa: CATSDSFGHQPQHF
cdr3_length: 14; clone_size: -; v_call: TRBV27; cdr3_aa: CASSFLQGGQPQHF
cdr3_length: 15; clone_size: -; v_call: TRBV6-5; cdr3_aa: CASSYWGGAGEKLFF
cdr3_length: 16; clone_size: -; v_call: TRBV7-6; cdr3_aa: CASSSLGTANTGELFF
cdr3_length: 15; clone_size: -; v_call: TRBV6-5; cdr3_aa: CASSSLGIGGQPQHF
cdr3_length: 13; clone_size: few; v_call: TRBV27; cdr3_aa: CASSSGGVNEQFF
cdr3_length: 19; clone_size: -; v_call: TRBV7-2; cdr3_aa: CASSFYGETGTTTGETQYF
cdr3_length: 18; clone_size: -; v_call: TRBV4-1; cdr3_aa: CASSQDSSGVINTGELFF
cdr3_length: 15; clone_size: -; v_call: TRBV18; cdr3_aa: CASSPPGQVGTEAFF
cdr3_length: 15; clone_size: once; v_call: TRBV6-2/TRBV6-3; cdr3_aa: CASSYRDRDHYGYTF
cdr3_length: 12; clone_size: -; v_call: TRBV5-8; cdr3_aa: CASRDSGGVQYF
cdr3_length: 14; clone_size: once; v_call: TRBV27; cdr3_aa: CASSLRRGEYEQYF
cdr3_length: 14; clone_size: -; v_call: TRBV4-2; cdr3_aa: CASSRETGPYEQYF
cdr3_length: 15; clone_size: once; v_call: TRBV4-2; cdr3_aa: CASSQDRGTGYGYTF
cdr3_length: 15; clone_size: -; v_call: TRBV6-4; cdr3_aa: CASRLQGDLSYEQYF
cdr3_length: 15; clone_size: -; v_call: TRBV3-1/TRBV3-2; cdr3_aa: CASSQEGGGDTEAFF
cdr3_length: 17; clone_size: -; v_call: TRBV27; cdr3_aa: CASSFRRLAGGPETQYF
cdr3_length: 14; clone_size: -; v_call: TRBV9; cdr3_aa: CASSVRDSNTEAFF
cdr3_length: 15; clone_size: -; v_call: TRBV15; cdr3_aa: CATSRDDTGADTQYF
cdr3_length: 13; clone_size: -; v_call: TRBV7-2; cdr3_aa: CASSFTVDTEAFF
cdr3_length: 17; clone_size: once; v_call: TRBV5-6; cdr3_aa: CASSAIADRSGGYGYTF
cdr3_length: 14; clone_size: -; v_call: TRBV29-1; cdr3_aa: CSALDRESNQPQHF
cdr3_length: 14; clone_size: -; v_call: TRBV3-1/TRBV3-2; cdr3_aa: CASSQAGGGYEQYF
cdr3_length: 13; clone_size: -; v_call: TRBV28; cdr3_aa: CASVQGGPRGYTF
cdr3_length: 15; clone_size: -; v_call: TRBV3-1/TRBV3-2; cdr3_aa: CASSLAGHSYNEQFF
cdr3_length: 14; clone_size: -; v_call: TRBV19; cdr3_aa: CASSIAGSNQPQHF